This is a list of T cell receptor beta chains from one sample in a study of neurological immune-mediated disorders. TCRdb used MiXCR to reprocess the 5' RACE reads, holding one entry per CDR3 protein. Of 65,000 to 95,000 distinct CDR3 sequences listed, less than 5.5% are singletons. Sequenced sample: PBMCs. These receptor sequences come from a woman in her twenties or thirties with multiple sclerosis. Both conserved end residues are part of each CDR3. Fields, in order: D gene, V gene, clone size, J gene, CDR3 protein, CDR3 DNA. The D gene is left open where the match is weak. Clone size appears in some rows only: once, few, many, or a class for an expanded clone.

TRBD1	TRBV5-1	many	TRBJ1-1	CASSIQGGSVTEAFF	TGCGCCAGCAGCATACAAGGGGGCAGTGTCACTGAAGCTTTCTTT
TRBD2	TRBV29-1	many	TRBJ2-3	CSVDASGRRWSNTDTQYF	TGCAGCGTTGATGCTAGCGGGAGACGTTGGTCGAACACAGATACGCAGTATTTT
-	TRBV10-3	many	TRBJ2-1	CAISVVSPGTPNEQFF	TGTGCCATCAGTGTAGTGTCCCCAGGAACTCCGAATGAGCAGTTCTTC
-	TRBV3-1	many	TRBJ2-1	CASSQAPMEINEQFF	TGTGCCAGCAGCCAAGCCCCGATGGAGATCAATGAGCAGTTCTTC
-	TRBV27	many	TRBJ1-6	CASMGWGGGGNSPLHF	TGTGCCAGCATGGGGTGGGGGGGCGGAGGGAATTCACCCCTCCACTTT
-	TRBV20-1	many	TRBJ2-7	CSASASGSFYEQYF	TGCAGTGCTAGTGCCAGCGGAAGTTTCTACGAGCAGTACTTC
TRBD2	TRBV12-3/TRBV12-4	many	TRBJ2-5	CASRRGVAETQYF	TGTGCCAGCAGGCGGGGGGTTGCAGAGACCCAGTACTTC
TRBD1	TRBV11-3	-	TRBJ2-1	CASSLGGGYMYEQFF	TGTGCCAGCAGCTTAGGAGGGGGCTATATGTATGAGCAGTTCTTC
TRBD2	TRBV5-1	many	TRBJ2-3	CASSSPSSGVASDTQYF	TGCGCCAGCAGCTCTCCCTCTAGCGGGGTGGCCTCAGATACGCAGTATTTT
-	TRBV6-5	many	TRBJ2-1	CASRDPAGNEQFF	TGTGCCAGCAGGGACCCCGCCGGCAATGAGCAGTTCTTC
-	TRBV20-1	-	TRBJ2-5	CSARRWGETQYF	TGCAGTGCTAGAAGGTGGGGAGAGACCCAGTACTTC
-	TRBV27	many	TRBJ1-6	CASRGNSPLHF	TGTGCCAGCAGGGGGAATTCACCCCTCCACTTT
-	TRBV20-1	many	TRBJ1-5	CSAKIEYSNQPQHF	TGCAGTGCCAAGATAGAATATAGCAATCAGCCCCAGCATTTT
-	TRBV6-6	many	TRBJ2-2	CATPRRGATGELFF	TGTGCCACCCCGCGGAGGGGAGCAACCGGGGAGCTGTTTTTT
TRBD1	TRBV27	many	TRBJ2-1	CASSLTGDSYNEQFF	TGTGCCAGCAGTTTGACAGGGGACTCCTACAATGAGCAGTTCTTC
TRBD2	TRBV5-1	many	TRBJ2-3	CASSSSGTSGRGDTQYF	TGCGCCAGCAGCTCCTCCGGGACTAGCGGGAGGGGTGATACGCAGTATTTT
TRBD1	TRBV28	-	TRBJ1-2	CASLTYRGGYTF	TGTGCCAGCCTGACTTACAGGGGAGGCTACACCTTC
TRBD2	TRBV5-5	few	TRBJ2-1	CASSRGSGALRNEQFF	TGTGCCAGCAGCCGGGGCAGCGGGGCATTGCGCAATGAGCAGTTCTTC
TRBD1	TRBV2	many	TRBJ2-3	CASSPLEGQFTDTQYF	TGTGCCAGCAGCCCCTTAGAGGGACAGTTCACAGATACGCAGTATTTT